Sequencing of this TCR beta chain was carried out in a study of a mutant IDH1 vaccine in newly diagnosed glioma. On the study more broadly: Sex distribution of treated patients was about 60% male and roughly 40% female; mean age was about 40 years. Earlier treatment was radiotherapy, temozolomide, or both, with most getting both. Study observations and caveats: Top peripheral T cell clonotype shifts appeared unrelated to pseudoprogression.

In the case of this clone: Its cognate antigen is unknown.

This sample's time point: baseline, week 1 (first vaccination visit). Treatment described: pre-vaccination baseline after standard-of-care therapy. Each astrocytoma in the donors was new, WHO grade 3 or 4, IDH1-mutant and ATRX-lost. The CDR3 sequence is 11 residues long. Germline V gives CDR1 LGHNT, CDR2 FRNRAP. The V and J ends lost 6 bases and 5 bases respectively, with 5 bases between them. Profiled with immunoSEQ multiplex PCR; TCRdb holds only in-frame clones, not every one. The repertoire holds tens of thousands of clones, 70% to 80% seen once, with 1.8% in the top ten. This chain uses TRBV12-5 with TRBJ1-5, with D uncertain. The source is a woman in her forties with glioma. The sequencing here drew on PBMCs, taken from a glioma patient treated with radiotherapy, temozolomide or both. CDR3 bases: TGTGCTAGTGGGTCTCATCAGCCCCAGCATTTT. Encoded protein: CASGSHQPQHF.